This is a list of T cell receptor beta chains from one sample in a study of vaccination effects on CD4 cells after COVID-19. The antigens of these receptors remain unknown. Data came from immunoSEQ multiplex PCR; TCRdb stores just in-frame clones and leaves some out. The sample gives 57,000 or so clones, approximately 80% of which show up once; around 4% is in the top ten. The sequencing used CD4+ T cells from PBMCs cultured without peptide, collected after COVID-19 vaccination. Source of these receptors: a human donor who received a COVID-19 vaccine. The conserved cysteine and the conserved F or W are not part of the CDR3 here. Each record gives: J gene, V gene, CDR3 protein.

j_call: TRBJ1-1
v_call: TRBV19
cdr3_aa: ASRRTGDLNTEAF

j_call: TRBJ2-6
v_call: TRBV3-1/TRBV3-2
cdr3_aa: ASSRMSGGASGANVLT

j_call: TRBJ2-2
v_call: TRBV28
cdr3_aa: ASSLGSHAGELF

j_call: TRBJ1-2
v_call: TRBV4-2
cdr3_aa: ASSRDRGHTYGYT

j_call: TRBJ2-3
v_call: TRBV18
cdr3_aa: ASSPGKARSTDTQY

j_call: TRBJ1-4
v_call: TRBV10-1
cdr3_aa: ASSPSRSQGTREKLF

j_call: TRBJ2-3
v_call: TRBV20-1
cdr3_aa: SASGALAGENTDTQY

j_call: TRBJ1-5
v_call: TRBV7-2
cdr3_aa: ASSFRSTRDSNQPQH

j_call: TRBJ2-1
v_call: TRBV11-2
cdr3_aa: ASSFLRRQNHNEQF

j_call: TRBJ2-2
v_call: TRBV9
cdr3_aa: ASSVATPSRGELF

j_call: TRBJ2-2
v_call: TRBV2
cdr3_aa: ASSGPPNTGELF

j_call: TRBJ2-1
v_call: TRBV7-8
cdr3_aa: ASSPRRVAALNEQF

j_call: TRBJ1-6
v_call: TRBV7-9
cdr3_aa: ASSSRSRKTGESSPLH

j_call: TRBJ2-6
v_call: TRBV5-4
cdr3_aa: ASSLDRTSGSTGANVLT

j_call: TRBJ2-7
v_call: TRBV6-1
cdr3_aa: ASSETSGRPPYEQY

j_call: TRBJ1-5
v_call: TRBV6-2/TRBV6-3
cdr3_aa: ASSYLGRVIDQPQH

j_call: TRBJ1-2
v_call: TRBV30
cdr3_aa: ALDGYT

j_call: TRBJ1-1
v_call: TRBV10-3
cdr3_aa: AISMGQLNTEAF

j_call: TRBJ1-3
v_call: TRBV7-9
cdr3_aa: ASSLAWGLDTIY

j_call: TRBJ1-1
v_call: TRBV3-1/TRBV3-2
cdr3_aa: ASSQDSGGGHLNTEAF

j_call: TRBJ2-1
v_call: TRBV2
cdr3_aa: ASSGSRSYNEQF

j_call: TRBJ2-1
v_call: TRBV7-2
cdr3_aa: ASSLDWGAQYEQF

j_call: TRBJ2-4
v_call: TRBV27
cdr3_aa: ASSGSLAKNIQY

j_call: TRBJ2-1
v_call: TRBV3-1/TRBV3-2
cdr3_aa: ASSQGGVAGGLFSYNEQF

j_call: TRBJ2-1
v_call: TRBV5-1
cdr3_aa: ASSLGSGGVDEQF

j_call: TRBJ1-2
v_call: TRBV7-9
cdr3_aa: ASSPDGSRGYT

j_call: TRBJ1-5
v_call: TRBV15
cdr3_aa: ATSREYSNQPQH

j_call: TRBJ1-1
v_call: TRBV5-1
cdr3_aa: ATREAPNTEAF

j_call: TRBJ2-5
v_call: TRBV4-1
cdr3_aa: ASSQVVGAGTQY

j_call: TRBJ2-5
v_call: TRBV14
cdr3_aa: ASSQERGLQETQY

j_call: TRBJ1-2
v_call: TRBV27
cdr3_aa: ASSSTGALNYGYT

j_call: TRBJ1-2
v_call: TRBV7-8
cdr3_aa: ASSSPGNYGYT

j_call: TRBJ2-6
v_call: TRBV6-5
cdr3_aa: ASRDTRSGANVLT

j_call: TRBJ2-4
v_call: TRBV2
cdr3_aa: ASSPDPGHIQY